This T cell receptor beta chain appears in the sequencing data of a study of T cell responses to AZD1222 COVID-19 vaccine (dated by TCRdb to about 2021). The study in broad terms: AZD1222 recipients given second doses at about 4 weeks or at about 12 weeks were pooled, since spike-specific TCR depth and breadth were not found to differ between the two schedules. A total of 230 to 250 trial participants underwent TCR sequencing, of whom under 220 had received two doses of AZD1222 and some 25 had received two doses of the MenACWY control vaccine. Enrollment into the trials was organized by age into subgroups of 18-55, 56-69 and 70-plus years, and those subgroups contained roughly 150, 30 and 60 TCR-sequenced participants, respectively.

The study at large found these results: The 56-69-year group was small, and its depth increase did not reach significance, likely because of low power. No day 14 peak-response samples were available, so repertoires were characterized only after the peak T cell response. Nearly half of unique spike-specific TCRs reportedly recognized epitopes outside regions mutated in the B.1.351 and B.1.1.7 variants. Most participants were white British and females outnumbered males, and the authors suggested that clonal diversity may have been underestimated. Spike-specific TCR breadth and depth rose significantly after two AZD1222 doses compared with day 0 and with MenACWY recipients. The vaccine-associated CD4 TCRs covered the entire spike protein, and the dominant responses fell in regions 160-218 and 743-854. Conclusions about previously exposed vaccinees are limited, since just a handful of AZD1222 recipients were seropositive for SARS-CoV-2 at baseline.

From the cysteine through the phenylalanine, the CDR3 covers 15 amino acids. The sequence is cut down to CDR3 DNA, 45 bases in frame from base 1. Trimming at the junction amounts to 0 bases on V and 0 bases on J, and the germline ends lie 9 bases apart. CDR1 and CDR2 (SGDLS, YYNGEE) derive from the germline V gene. The CDR3 regions of human TCRbeta chains were analyzed by immunosequencing. Regarding the original processing steps: Repertoire TCRs were matched against a reference library of SARS-CoV-2-specific TCRs generated with the MIRA antigen-specificity platform. Breadth meant the fraction of unique TCRs that were SARS-CoV-2-associated, whereas depth meant the fraction of total T cells that were SARS-CoV-2-associated. Using the MIRA data, each spike-specific TCR was mapped to the spike region that the TCR reacts to and placed in a CD4 or CD8 class. Log10-transformed breadth and depth values were compared by one-way ANOVA with Sidak's multiple comparisons tests. TCRdb holds this immuneACCESS table with in-frame rearrangements only. Some clones are missing; in checked studies, unresolved V genes explain under half, and the rest has no known cause. V and J calls and clone size are given by that table; D and trimming were obtained from the DNA. The sample table shows approximately 80,000 clones, and 80% are seen once. 20% to 25% of the sample is held by the ten biggest clonotypes.

A note on this clone: The clone's antigen remains unknown. The sample holds no much larger clone one base away, and base qualities are not on file.

The sample's time point label, decoded: baseline before first vaccination. Samples from vaccinated people were obtained from the UK trials COV001 and COV002, which included a single-blind randomized controlled phase 2/3 trial of AZD1222 (ChAdOx1 nCoV-19) in healthy adults. For TCRbeta chain sequencing, PBMC samples from trial participants were taken at day 0 and at day 28 after the second dose. The receptor comes from an adult in good health. The sequence is built from TRBV9 and TRBJ1-1, and perhaps TRBD1 as D gene, on 5 matching bases. The sequencing used peripheral blood, collected on day 0 of AZD1222 vaccination. The CDR3 region: CASSVVTGLNTEAFF. The sequenced DNA is TGTGCCAGCAGCGTAGTAACAGGACTGAACACTGAAGCTTTCTTT.